A selection of T cell receptor beta chains follows, all from one sample in a study of T cell responses to AZD1222 COVID-19 vaccine. Clones were sequenced by immunoSEQ multiplex PCR, and TCRdb holds only the in-frame ones, with some missing. The sample lists 100,000 or so clones, roughly 87% seen once, with more than 4.5% in the top ten. The sample here was peripheral blood, taken on day 0 of AZD1222 vaccination. The receptors were sampled from an adult in good health. CDR3s include the opening cysteine and the closing phenylalanine or tryptophan. A D gene is named only where the DNA matches it firmly. Expanded clones are given a class, and other clones once, few, many or no size at all.

clone_size	d_call	v_call	j_call	cdr3_aa	cdr3_nt
.	TRBD2	TRBV3-1/TRBV3-2	TRBJ2-1	CASSQGLAGGNEQFF	TGTGCCAGCAGCCAGGGACTAGCGGGGGGCAATGAGCAGTTCTTC
.	.	TRBV7-2	TRBJ1-1	CASSLWDGNTEAFF	TGTGCCAGCAGCTTGTGGGACGGTAACACTGAAGCTTTCTTT
.	.	TRBV3-1/TRBV3-2	TRBJ2-1	CASTGGLANEQFF	TGTGCCAGCACCGGAGGGCTAGCCAATGAGCAGTTCTTC
.	TRBD1	TRBV7-9	TRBJ1-1	CASSASTGVITEAFF	TGTGCCAGCAGCGCCTCGACAGGGGTGATCACTGAAGCTTTCTTT
.	.	TRBV24-1	TRBJ2-3	CATSDPGTTQYF	TGTGCCACCAGTGACCCTGGTACCACGCAGTATTTT
.	.	TRBV19	TRBJ1-1	CASRQGDTEAFF	TGTGCCAGTAGACAAGGAGACACTGAAGCTTTCTTT
few	TRBD1	TRBV4-3	TRBJ1-5	CASSQIQGGDQPQHF	TGCGCCAGCAGCCAAATTCAGGGGGGGGATCAGCCCCAGCATTTT
.	TRBD1	TRBV7-6	TRBJ2-1	CASSTDRVNEQFF	TGTGCCAGCTCGACGGACAGGGTCAATGAGCAGTTCTTC
.	TRBD1	TRBV10-3	TRBJ2-2	CAISESNDRDRGHTGELFF	TGTGCCATCAGTGAGTCGAACGACCGGGACAGGGGACACACCGGGGAGCTGTTTTTT
.	.	TRBV6-4	TRBJ1-6	CASSDSSTGNSPLHF	TGTGCCAGCAGTGACTCGAGTACGGGTAATTCACCCCTCCACTTT
.	TRBD1	TRBV4-1	TRBJ1-3	CASSPKTTPGQGGNTIYF	TGCGCCAGCAGCCCAAAGACCACTCCGGGACAGGGAGGAAACACCATATATTTT
.	.	TRBV7-2	TRBJ1-1	CASSQSQLGTEAFF	TGTGCCAGCAGCCAGAGTCAACTCGGCACTGAAGCTTTCTTT
.	.	TRBV30	TRBJ1-4	CAWSVPGAGGKLFF	TGTGCCTGGAGTGTACCGGGGGCGGGAGGAAAACTGTTTTTT
many	.	TRBV7-9	TRBJ1-1	CASSLALSGTNTEAFF	TGTGCCAGCAGCTTAGCGCTATCGGGGACGAACACTGAAGCTTTCTTT
few	TRBD1	TRBV9	TRBJ1-2	CASNRQGAGGYTF	TGTGCCAGCAACCGGCAGGGGGCAGGTGGCTACACCTTC
.	.	TRBV15	TRBJ2-7	CATSRDLSYEQYF	TGTGCCACCAGCAGAGATCTGAGTTACGAGCAGTACTTC
.	.	TRBV7-2	TRBJ1-1	CASSFSNTEAFF	TGTGCCAGCAGCTTTTCGAACACTGAAGCTTTCTTT
.	.	TRBV12-3/TRBV12-4	TRBJ1-5	CASTQGYQPQHF	TGTGCCAGCACCCAAGGGTATCAGCCCCAGCATTTT
.	.	TRBV14	TRBJ2-7	CASSHLGAGEQYF	TGTGCCAGCAGCCACCTAGGGGCGGGCGAGCAGTACTTC
.	.	TRBV20-1	TRBJ1-4	CSAYREKLFF	TGCAGTGCTTACAGGGAAAAACTGTTTTTT
.	.	TRBV3-1/TRBV3-2	TRBJ1-5	CASTLGRESCANQPQHF	TGTGCCAGCACCCTAGGGAGGGAAAGTTGCGCCAATCAGCCCCAGCATTTT
few	TRBD1	TRBV7-2	TRBJ1-2	CASTLNRGGYTF	TGTGCCAGCACCTTGAACAGGGGCGGCTACACCTTC
.	TRBD1	TRBV24-1	TRBJ2-5	CATSDPQAGGETQYF	TGTGCCACCAGTGATCCACAAGCAGGGGGAGAGACCCAGTACTTC
once	TRBD1	TRBV11-3	TRBJ1-3	CASSQNRDRGNTIYF	TGTGCCAGCAGTCAAAATCGGGACAGAGGAAACACCATATATTTT
.	.	TRBV20-1	TRBJ1-2	CSAPTATGYTF	TGCAGTGCACCGACCGCGACTGGCTACACCTTC
.	.	TRBV6-6	TRBJ2-2	CASSRGQNTGELFF	TGTGCCAGCAGCCGGGGACAAAACACCGGGGAGCTGTTTTTT
.	.	TRBV7-2	TRBJ1-1	CASSFRYTEAFF	TGTGCCAGCAGCTTCAGGTACACTGAAGCTTTCTTT
.	.	TRBV11-2	TRBJ2-1	CASSPGAYNEQFF	TGTGCCAGCAGCCCCGGGGCCTACAATGAGCAGTTCTTC
.	TRBD1	TRBV5-1	TRBJ1-2	CASSLDPLDRGPHYGYTF	TGCGCCAGCAGCTTAGATCCGCTCGACAGGGGACCCCACTATGGCTACACCTTC
.	.	TRBV2	TRBJ2-1	CASSGGPTQFF	TGTGCCAGCAGTGGAGGGCCTACTCAGTTCTTC
.	.	TRBV7-2	TRBJ1-2	CASSVAGTEYGYTF	TGTGCCAGCAGTGTTGCCGGGACGGAATATGGCTACACCTTC
.	.	TRBV5-6	TRBJ2-1	CASSFGGPRDTTYNEQFF	TGTGCCAGCAGCTTTGGGGGCCCCCGGGACACCACCTACAATGAGCAGTTCTTC
few	TRBD1	TRBV6-5	TRBJ1-2	CASSLSQGAQVYGYTF	TGTGCCAGCAGTTTAAGTCAGGGGGCGCAAGTCTATGGCTACACCTTC
.	TRBD1	TRBV5-1	TRBJ1-1	CASSLALRDREAFF	TGCGCCAGCAGCTTAGCCCTCCGGGACAGGGAAGCTTTCTTT
.	TRBD1	TRBV6-2/TRBV6-3	TRBJ1-2	CASSLQGNYGYTF	TGTGCCAGCAGCCTACAGGGGAACTATGGCTACACCTTC
.	.	TRBV5-1	TRBJ2-3	CASSLRGVSTDTQYF	TGCGCCAGCAGCCTCCGGGGTGTAAGCACAGATACGCAGTATTTT
few	.	TRBV2	TRBJ1-2	CASTVELLYGYTF	TGTGCCAGCACAGTCGAGCTACTCTATGGCTACACCTTC
.	TRBD2	TRBV5-1	TRBJ2-1	CASSKAGGLDEQFF	TGCGCCAGCAGCAAAGCGGGGGGGCTTGATGAGCAGTTCTTC
many	.	TRBV7-9	TRBJ2-3	CASSLEGATDTQYF	TGTGCCAGCAGCTTAGAAGGGGCAACAGATACGCAGTATTTT
.	.	TRBV18	TRBJ2-7	CASLPDGHEQYF	TGTGCCAGCTTGCCGGACGGGCACGAGCAGTACTTC
.	.	TRBV4-3	TRBJ1-5	CASSQDWGRDSNQPQHF	TGCGCCAGCAGCCAAGATTGGGGGCGGGATAGCAATCAGCCCCAGCATTTT
.	.	TRBV29-1	TRBJ1-1	CSVEDLAEAFF	TGCAGCGTTGAAGACCTGGCTGAAGCTTTCTTT
.	.	TRBV5-6	TRBJ1-1	CASSLAWGEAFF	TGTGCCAGCAGCTTAGCTTGGGGTGAAGCTTTCTTT
few	.	TRBV7-6	TRBJ2-7	CASSSYGPSYEQYF	TGTGCCAGCAGTAGTTATGGTCCTTCCTACGAGCAGTACTTC
.	.	TRBV6-2/TRBV6-3	TRBJ1-2	CASSLSNYGYTF	TGTGCCAGCAGTCTATCTAACTATGGCTACACCTTC
.	TRBD1	TRBV10-3	TRBJ1-2	CAIRMTGGETPTYGYTF	TGTGCCATCAGGATGACAGGGGGTGAGACGCCCACCTATGGCTACACCTTC
once	.	TRBV6-1	TRBJ2-7	CASSDGLQTTEQYF	TGTGCCAGCAGTGACGGGCTACAGACGACCGAGCAGTACTTC
.	TRBD1	TRBV2	TRBJ1-6	CASRAGTENSPLHF	TGTGCCAGCAGAGCCGGGACAGAAAATTCACCCCTCCACTTT
.	TRBD1	TRBV6-1	TRBJ1-1	CASSENPGGNTEAFF	TGTGCCAGCAGTGAAAATCCAGGGGGGAACACTGAAGCTTTCTTT
.	.	TRBV7-9	TRBJ2-4	CASSLGQGQNIQYF	TGTGCCAGCAGCTTAGGGCAGGGCCAAAATATTCAGTACTTC
few	.	TRBV6-5	TRBJ2-2	CASSYLLFSNTGELFF	TGTGCCAGCAGTTACCTCCTATTCTCGAACACCGGGGAGCTGTTTTTT
.	TRBD1	TRBV19	TRBJ1-1	CASSIDPHRQGYNTEAFF	TGTGCCAGTAGTATAGACCCACATCGACAGGGGTATAACACTGAAGCTTTCTTT
.	.	TRBV4-3	TRBJ1-2	CASSPLGTGNGYTF	TGCGCCAGCAGCCCCCTGGGTACAGGAAATGGCTACACCTTC
once	.	TRBV12-3/TRBV12-4	TRBJ1-2	CASSLPGQAGYTF	TGTGCCAGCAGTTTACCGGGGCAGGCCGGCTACACCTTC
.	.	TRBV18	TRBJ2-2	CASSLSRLGTGELFF	TGTGCCAGCTCACTCTCGCGGCTTGGGACCGGGGAGCTGTTTTTT
.	.	TRBV18	TRBJ2-7	CASSPGQGQTYEQYF	TGTGCCAGCTCACCGGGTCAGGGTCAAACCTACGAGCAGTACTTC
.	TRBD1	TRBV5-4	TRBJ2-7	CASSLGTGREQYF	TGTGCCAGCAGCCTAGGGACAGGGCGGGAGCAGTACTTC
.	TRBD2	TRBV4-2	TRBJ2-4	CASRQDGGGGANIQYF	TGTGCCAGCCGCCAGGACGGGGGCGGGGGGGCAAACATTCAGTACTTC
.	.	TRBV21-1	TRBJ1-4	CASSKVPPGQPYEKLFF	TGTGCCAGCAGCAAAGTCCCGCCGGGACAGCCATATGAAAAACTGTTTTTT